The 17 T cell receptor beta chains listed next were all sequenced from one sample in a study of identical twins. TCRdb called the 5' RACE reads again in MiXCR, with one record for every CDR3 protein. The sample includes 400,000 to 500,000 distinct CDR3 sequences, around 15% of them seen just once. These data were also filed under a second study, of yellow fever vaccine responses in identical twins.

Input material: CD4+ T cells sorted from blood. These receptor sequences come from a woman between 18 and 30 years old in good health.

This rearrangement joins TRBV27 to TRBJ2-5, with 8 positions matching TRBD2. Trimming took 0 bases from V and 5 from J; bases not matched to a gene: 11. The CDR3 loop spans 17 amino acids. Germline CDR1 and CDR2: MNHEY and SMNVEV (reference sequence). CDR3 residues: CASSLSASRGGGETQYF. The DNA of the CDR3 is TGTGCCAGCAGTTTATCGGCTTCCCGGGGGGGCGGGGAGACCCAGTACTTC.

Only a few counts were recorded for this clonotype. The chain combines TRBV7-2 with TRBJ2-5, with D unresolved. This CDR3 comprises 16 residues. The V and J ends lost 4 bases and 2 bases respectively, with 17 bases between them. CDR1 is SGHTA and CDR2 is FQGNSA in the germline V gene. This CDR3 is CASSSSLGLGQETQYF. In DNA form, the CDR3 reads TGTGCCAGCAGCTCCTCGCTCGGGCTGGGGCAAGAGACCCAGTACTTC.

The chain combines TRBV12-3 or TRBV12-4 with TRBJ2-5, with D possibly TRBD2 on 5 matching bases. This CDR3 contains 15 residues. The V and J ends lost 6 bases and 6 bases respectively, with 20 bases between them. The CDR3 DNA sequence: TGTGCCAGCAGCAATGGAGGTTTAGGGTCGAAGACCCAGTACTTC. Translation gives CASSNGGLGSKTQYF.

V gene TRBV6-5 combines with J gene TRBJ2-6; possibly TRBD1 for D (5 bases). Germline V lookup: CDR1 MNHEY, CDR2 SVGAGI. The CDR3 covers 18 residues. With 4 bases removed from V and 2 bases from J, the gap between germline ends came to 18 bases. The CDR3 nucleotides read TGTGCCAGCAGTTCTCTAAAGACGCCAGGGACTGGGGCCAACGTCCTGACTTTC. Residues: CASSSLKTPGTGANVLTF.

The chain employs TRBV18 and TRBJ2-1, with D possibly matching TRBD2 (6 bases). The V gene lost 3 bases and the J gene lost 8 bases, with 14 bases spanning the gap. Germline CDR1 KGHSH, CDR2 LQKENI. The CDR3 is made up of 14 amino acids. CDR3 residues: CASSPTREGHEQFF. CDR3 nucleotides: TGTGCCAGCTCACCGACGCGGGAAGGGCATGAGCAGTTCTTC.

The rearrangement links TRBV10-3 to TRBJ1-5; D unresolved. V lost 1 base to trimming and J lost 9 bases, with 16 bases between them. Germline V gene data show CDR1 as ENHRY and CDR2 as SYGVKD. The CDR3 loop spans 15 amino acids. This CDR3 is CAISEFQVVNGPQHF. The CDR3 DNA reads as TGTGCCATCAGTGAGTTTCAGGTCGTCAACGGGCCCCAGCATTTT.

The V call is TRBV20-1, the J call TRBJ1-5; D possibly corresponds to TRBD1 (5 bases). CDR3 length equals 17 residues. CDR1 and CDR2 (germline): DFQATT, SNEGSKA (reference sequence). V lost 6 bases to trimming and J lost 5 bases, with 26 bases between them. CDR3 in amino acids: CSARPGREDGYDQPQHF. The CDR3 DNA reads TGCAGTGCCAGACCGGGACGGGAGGATGGCTACGATCAGCCCCAGCATTTT.

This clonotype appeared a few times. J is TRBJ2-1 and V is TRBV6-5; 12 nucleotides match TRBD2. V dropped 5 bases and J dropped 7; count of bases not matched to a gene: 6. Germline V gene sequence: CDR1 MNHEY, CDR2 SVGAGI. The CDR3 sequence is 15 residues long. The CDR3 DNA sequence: TGTGCCAGCAGTAACCTAGCGGGGGGGTTAAATGAGCAGTTCTTC. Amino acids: CASSNLAGGLNEQFF.

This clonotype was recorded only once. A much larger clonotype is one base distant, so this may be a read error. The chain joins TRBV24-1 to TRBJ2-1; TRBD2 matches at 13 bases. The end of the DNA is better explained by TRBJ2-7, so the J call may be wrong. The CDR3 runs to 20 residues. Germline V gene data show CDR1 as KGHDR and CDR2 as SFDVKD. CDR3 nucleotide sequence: TGTGCCACCAGCGGGGAACTAGCGGGGGGGCCGCAAAATCCCTACAATGAGCAGTACTTC. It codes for CATSGELAGGPQNPYNEQYF.

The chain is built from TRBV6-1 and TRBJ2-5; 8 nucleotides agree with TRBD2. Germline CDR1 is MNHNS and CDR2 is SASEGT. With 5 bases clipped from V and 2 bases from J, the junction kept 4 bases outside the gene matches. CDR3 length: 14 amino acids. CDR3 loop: CASSSGRNQETQYF. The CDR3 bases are TGTGCCAGCAGTAGCGGGAGAAATCAAGAGACCCAGTACTTC.

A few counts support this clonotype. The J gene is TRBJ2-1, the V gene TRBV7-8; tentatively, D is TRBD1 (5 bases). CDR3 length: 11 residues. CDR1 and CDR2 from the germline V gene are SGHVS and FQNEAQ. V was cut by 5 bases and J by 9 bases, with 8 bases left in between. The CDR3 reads CASSPGFEQFF. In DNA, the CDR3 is TGTGCCAGCAGCCCAGGGTTTGAGCAGTTCTTC. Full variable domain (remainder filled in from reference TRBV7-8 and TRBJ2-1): GAGVSQSPRYKVAKRGQDVALRCDPISGHVSLFWYQQALGQGPEFLTYFQNEAQLDKSGLPSDRFFAERPEGSVSTLKIQRTQQEDSAVYLCASSPGFEQFFGPGTRLTVL.

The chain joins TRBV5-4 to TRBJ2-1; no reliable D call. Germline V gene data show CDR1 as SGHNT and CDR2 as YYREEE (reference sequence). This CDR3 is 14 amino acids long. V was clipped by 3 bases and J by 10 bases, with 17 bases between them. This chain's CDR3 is CASSSTNLIREQFF. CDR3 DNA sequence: TGTGCCAGCAGCTCAACCAACCTCATAAGGGAGCAGTTCTTC.

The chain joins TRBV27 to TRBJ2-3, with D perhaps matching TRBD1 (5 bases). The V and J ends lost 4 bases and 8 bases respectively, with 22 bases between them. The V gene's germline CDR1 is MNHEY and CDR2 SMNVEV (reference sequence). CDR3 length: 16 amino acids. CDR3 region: CASSSTGTIPTVTQYF. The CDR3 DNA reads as TGTGCCAGCAGTTCAACAGGCACCATCCCCACTGTTACGCAGTATTTT.

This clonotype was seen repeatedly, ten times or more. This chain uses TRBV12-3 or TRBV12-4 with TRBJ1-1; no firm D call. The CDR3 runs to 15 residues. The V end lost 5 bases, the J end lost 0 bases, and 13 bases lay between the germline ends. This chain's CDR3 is CASSTPGGMNTEAFF. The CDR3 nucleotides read TGTGCCAGCAGTACCCCGGGAGGGATGAACACTGAAGCTTTCTTT.

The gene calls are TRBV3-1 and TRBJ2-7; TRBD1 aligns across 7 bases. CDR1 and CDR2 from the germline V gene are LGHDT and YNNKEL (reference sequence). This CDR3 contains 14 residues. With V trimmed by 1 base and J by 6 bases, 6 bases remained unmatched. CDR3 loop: CASSQVRGPGEQYF. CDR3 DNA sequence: TGTGCCAGCAGCCAAGTAAGGGGGCCGGGCGAGCAGTACTTC.

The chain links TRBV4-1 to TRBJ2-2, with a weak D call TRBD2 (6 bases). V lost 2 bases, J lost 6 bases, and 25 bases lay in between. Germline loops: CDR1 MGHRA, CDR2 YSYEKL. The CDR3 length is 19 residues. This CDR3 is CASSQKKPGRTHAPGELFF. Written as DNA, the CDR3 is TGCGCCAGCAGCCAAAAAAAACCTGGGAGGACCCATGCCCCCGGGGAGCTGTTTTTT.

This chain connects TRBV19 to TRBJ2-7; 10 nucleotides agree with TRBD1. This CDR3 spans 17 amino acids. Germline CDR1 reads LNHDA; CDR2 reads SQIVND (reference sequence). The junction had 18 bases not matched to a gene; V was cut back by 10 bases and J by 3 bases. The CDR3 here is CATSRPGTGVTVYEQYF. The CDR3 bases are TGTGCCACCTCCAGACCCGGGACAGGGGTGACCGTCTACGAGCAGTACTTC.